One and the same sample provided the 25 T cell receptor beta chains below, sequenced in a study of blood T cell repertoires in COVID-19. Sequencing used immunoSEQ multiplex PCR; TCRdb keeps in-frame clones, though not all of them. The sample holds about 220,000 clones; around 87% are singletons and the top ten take about 3%. The source material was PBMCs or T cells enriched from blood (not recorded which). The receptors were sampled from a woman aged 18-29 years in a cohort exposed to, infected with or recovered from COVID-19 (not recorded which).

The chain recombines TRBV6-5 with TRBJ2-5; no definite D call. CDR1 is MNHEY, CDR2 SVGAGI, per germline. V was cut by 3 bases and J by 5 bases, with 4 bases left in between. This CDR3 region has 11 residues. CDR3 residues: CASSYMETQYF. CDR3 bases: TGTGCCAGCAGTTATATGGAGACCCAGTACTTC.

This chain connects TRBV18 to TRBJ1-1, with 8 bases identical to TRBD1. Germline V gene data show CDR1 as KGHSH and CDR2 as LQKENI. V trimming: 6 bases; J trimming: 6 bases; junction bases outside the gene matches: 9. The CDR3 has 14 amino acids. This CDR3 is CASSLGQGWSEAFF. The CDR3 nucleotides are TGTGCCAGCTCCCTCGGACAGGGTTGGTCTGAAGCTTTCTTT. Variable domain in full (rest from reference TRBV18 and TRBJ1-1): NAGVMQNPRHLVRRRGQEARLRCSPMKGHSHVYWYRQLPEEGLKFMVYLQKENIIDESGMPKERFSAEFPKEGPSILRIQQVVRGDSAAYFCASSLGQGWSEAFFGQGTRLTVV.

The chain uses TRBV6-5 and TRBJ1-5; possibly TRBD1 for D (6 bases). V gave up 4 bases and J gave up 3 bases, with 13 bases separating them. In germline, CDR1 is MNHEY, CDR2 SVGAGI. The CDR3 runs 15 residues. CDR3 loop: CASSFSGGDNQPQHF. CDR3 nucleotide sequence: TGTGCCAGCAGTTTTTCGGGGGGCGACAATCAGCCCCAGCATTTT.

The V and J genes are TRBV11-3 and TRBJ2-3; 13 nucleotides align to TRBD2. J lost 3 bases, V lost 5 bases, and 8 bases had no gene match. The CDR3 has 17 residues. Per the germline V gene, CDR1 is SGHNT and CDR2 is YENEEA. The CDR3 protein is CASSTGLAGEITDTQYF. CDR3 in DNA: TGTGCCAGCAGCACCGGACTAGCGGGAGAAATAACAGATACGCAGTATTTT.

The genes are TRBV28 and TRBJ2-3; 9 bases map to TRBD1. Trimming took 6 bases from V and 5 from J; bases not matched to a gene: 9. Germline CDR1 MDHEN, CDR2 SYDVKM. This CDR3 is built from 15 residues. The CDR3 loop reads CASRGQGDNGDTQYF. In nucleotides, the CDR3 is TGTGCCAGCAGGGGACAGGGAGATAATGGAGATACGCAGTATTTT.

The chain combines TRBV29-1 with TRBJ1-1; D gene uncertain. The ends were cut back, 5 bases at V and 5 bases at J, with 12 bases in the middle. Germline assignment: CDR1 SQVTM and CDR2 ANQGSEA. This CDR3 has 12 amino acids. The CDR3: CSVLWESTEAFF. CDR3 in DNA: TGCAGCGTTCTTTGGGAGAGTACTGAAGCTTTCTTT.

The chain joins TRBV20-1 to TRBJ2-7, with TRBD2 matching over 9 bases. Unmatched junction bases numbered 8, after V lost 6 bases and J lost 2 bases. The CDR3 is 14 amino acids. Germline V gives CDR1 DFQATT, CDR2 SNEGSKA (reference sequence). Here the CDR3 DNA reads TGCAGTGCGAGTACTAGCGGGCGTCCCTACGAGCAGTACTTC. Amino acids: CSASTSGRPYEQYF.

The rearrangement links TRBV3-1 (or the pseudogene TRBV3-2) to TRBJ2-1; D is possibly TRBD2 (5 bases). The CDR3 runs 13 residues. The germline CDR1 and CDR2 sequences are LGHDT and YNNKEL (reference sequence). V was clipped by 3 bases and J by 10 bases, with 13 bases between them. The CDR3 bases are TGTGCCAGCAGCCATGGAGGACCCGCAGAGCAGTTCTTC. Translation gives CASSHGGPAEQFF.

V and J are TRBV5-5 and TRBJ1-5; D is ambiguous. The CDR3 length is 13 residues. Germline CDR1 reads SGHKS; CDR2 reads YYEKEE (reference sequence). V was trimmed by 0 bases and J by 7 bases, leaving 8 bases between them. The CDR3 DNA sequence: TGTGCCAGCAGCTTGGCGGTGGTACAGCCCCAGCATTTT. Translated: CASSLAVVQPQHF.

The genes are TRBV11-3 and TRBJ2-1; D perhaps matches TRBD1 (6 bases). CDR1 and CDR2 (germline): SGHNT, YENEEA. The CDR3 is 13 amino acids. V dropped 3 bases and J dropped 10 bases, with 13 bases sitting between them. The CDR3: CASSLLQGMEQFF. CDR3 coding DNA: TGTGCCAGCAGCTTGCTACAGGGAATGGAGCAGTTCTTC.

This chain uses TRBV30 with TRBJ1-1, with no clear D. Between the trimmed V and J ends, which lost 4 bases and 3 bases, there was a span of 12 bases. Germline V CDR1 and CDR2: GTSNPN, SVGIG (reference sequence). This CDR3 has 13 residues. This CDR3 is CAWMGSGDTEAFF. CDR3 in DNA: TGTGCCTGGATGGGTAGCGGGGACACTGAAGCTTTCTTT.

This rearrangement joins TRBV7-3 to TRBJ2-1; D unclear. CDR1 SGHTA and CDR2 FQGTGA come from the germline V gene. V was trimmed by 2 bases and J by 9 bases, leaving 11 bases between them. This CDR3 comprises 13 residues. The CDR3 DNA follows: TGTGCCAGCAGCTTACTAGAAGGTACTGAGCAGTTCTTC. Translation gives CASSLLEGTEQFF.

V usage is TRBV11-2 and J usage is TRBJ2-1, with D maybe TRBD2 (5 bases). From germline, CDR1 is SGHAT and CDR2 FQNNGV. The CDR3 consists of 16 residues. Trimming took 6 bases from V and 6 from J, leaving 21 bases between them. CDR3 in DNA: TGTGCCAGCAGTTCCCGGGTGGGTAGCGAGGGCAATGAGCAGTTCTTC. The encoded protein is CASSSRVGSEGNEQFF.

This clone was detected only once. The V and J genes are TRBV28 and TRBJ2-7; TRBD2 matches 11 bases. The J segment lost 0 bases and the V segment lost 9 bases, leaving 16 bases of the junction unmatched. CDR3 length: 18 residues. Looked up from germline, CDR1 is MDHEN and CDR2 is SYDVKM. DNA of the CDR3: TGTGCCAGTAGTACGATCCGGGGACTAGCGGAAAGCTCCTACGAGCAGTACTTC. Translating gives CASSTIRGLAESSYEQYF.

With regard to this clone: This sample also contains other DNA sequences that code for the same CDR3. This chain links TRBV28 with TRBJ1-5; the D is unclear. V dropped 6 bases and J dropped 1 base, with 7 bases sitting between them. CDR1 MDHEN and CDR2 SYDVKM come from the germline V gene. CDR3 length: 13 residues. The CDR3 reads CASSFSSNQPQHF. CDR3 DNA sequence: TGTGCCAGCAGCTTCTCCAGCAATCAGCCCCAGCATTTT.

The chain joins TRBV11-3 to TRBJ1-2; possibly TRBD1 for D (6 bases). Deletions cut 5 bases from V and 2 bases from J, with 12 bases between. CDR1 and CDR2 from the germline V gene are SGHNT and YENEEA. This CDR3 region has 14 residues. The CDR3 sequence: CASSVNRANYGYTF. In DNA form, the CDR3 reads TGTGCCAGCAGCGTCAACAGGGCGAACTATGGCTACACCTTC. The full variable domain, its missing parts supplied by reference TRBV11-3 and TRBJ1-2, is EAGVVQSPRYKIIEKKQPVAFWCNPISGHNTLYWYLQNLGQGPELLIRYENEEAVDDSQLPKDRFSAERLKGVDSTLKIQPAELGDSAVYLCASSVNRANYGYTFGSGTRLTVV.

This clone was seen once. The chain combines TRBV10-2 with TRBJ2-1; TRBD2 might be the D (5 bases). CDR1 WSHSY and CDR2 SAAADI come from the germline V gene. V lost 2 bases and J lost 0, with 8 bases in between. The CDR3 length is 15 residues. The DNA for the CDR3 is TGCGCCAGCAGTGAGGGACTCAGCTCCTACAATGAGCAGTTCTTC. Residues: CASSEGLSSYNEQFF.

The V gene is TRBV4-2, the J gene TRBJ1-2, with D possibly matching TRBD1 (5 bases). Trimming took 1 base from V and 2 from J, leaving 8 bases between them. There are 14 residues in the CDR3. CDR1 and CDR2 (germline): LGHNA, YNFKEQ. The CDR3 protein is CASSQGGLNYGYTF. CDR3 nucleotide sequence: TGTGCCAGCAGCCAAGGGGGACTGAACTATGGCTACACCTTC.

The CDR3 is CASSPGTGGYNEQFF. CDR3 nucleotides: TGTGCCAGCAGCCCCGGGACAGGGGGCTACAATGAGCAGTTCTTC. The chain joins TRBV11-3 to TRBJ2-1; 11 bases match TRBD1. V lost 5 bases, J lost 3 bases, and 3 bases stayed unmatched. The germline V gene has CDR1 SGHNT and CDR2 YENEEA. This CDR3 has 15 residues.

This rearrangement joins TRBV2 to TRBJ1-1; 9 nucleotides agree with TRBD1. Germline CDR1 reads SNHLY; CDR2 reads FYNNEI. J lost 6 bases, V lost 6 bases, and 5 bases had no gene match. This CDR3 comprises 13 residues. The CDR3 DNA follows: TGTGCCAGCAGGGACAGGGGAAGATCTGAAGCTTTCTTT. As protein: CASRDRGRSEAFF. Drawing the rest from reference TRBV2 and TRBJ1-1, the complete variable domain is EPEVTQTPSHQVTQMGQEVILRCVPISNHLYFYWYRQILGQKVEFLVSFYNNEISEKSEIFDDQFSVERPDGSNFTLKIRSTKLEDSAMYFCASRDRGRSEAFFGQGTRLTVV.

The CDR3 reads CASSEQLVNTEAFF. The CDR3 DNA reads TGTGCCAGCAGTGAACAGTTGGTTAACACTGAAGCTTTCTTT. This chain connects TRBV2 to TRBJ1-1; D remains ambiguous. Germline CDR1 and CDR2: SNHLY and FYNNEI. The CDR3 runs 14 residues. V was clipped by 2 bases and J by 2 bases, with 9 bases between them.

The V and J genes are TRBV7-3 and TRBJ2-2; D is undetermined. This CDR3 region has 13 residues. V dropped 6 bases and J dropped 6 bases, with 11 bases sitting between them. Germline assignment: CDR1 SGHTA and CDR2 FQGTGA. DNA for the CDR3: TGTGCCAGCAGTTTACAGCGACCCGGGGAGCTGTTTTTT. Its translation is CASSLQRPGELFF.

This chain connects TRBV9 to TRBJ1-2, with D unclear. The CDR3 totals 16 residues. CDR1 is SGDLS, CDR2 YYNGEE, per germline. Deletions cut 4 bases from V and 4 bases from J, with 20 bases between. The CDR3 reads CASSSPGGPGFYGYTF. In DNA form, the CDR3 reads TGTGCCAGCAGCTCCCCCGGAGGGCCGGGTTTCTATGGCTACACCTTC.

The CDR3 sequence: CASSEDRGYGYTF. CDR3 coding DNA: TGTGCCAGCAGCGAGGACAGGGGTTATGGCTACACCTTC. J is TRBJ1-2 and V is TRBV13, with 9 bases fitting TRBD1. The CDR3 totals 13 residues. V shed 5 bases and J 5 bases; nucleotides not matched to a gene: 3. Germline V CDR1 and CDR2: PRHDT, FYEKMQ (reference sequence).

The chain couples TRBV19 to TRBJ2-1; tentatively, D is TRBD2 (7 bases). V shed 8 bases and J shed 5 bases, with 19 bases lying between them. Germline V lookup: CDR1 LNHDA, CDR2 SQIVND (reference sequence). This CDR3 contains 15 residues. The CDR3 DNA reads TGTGCCAGTGGTTTGGGGGCGGGGGAGCACAATGAGCAGTTCTTC. It yields the protein CASGLGAGEHNEQFF.